The T cell receptor beta chain described here comes from a study of cytotoxic CD8 clonotypes in ibrutinib-treated CLL. Across the whole study: Once treatment had gone on for a median of around eleven months, range 6 to 36, response samples were drawn. Overall study findings and caveats: Under treatment, the uncommon public clonotypes either contracted or remained stable.

Notes on this clone: Its antigen is currently unknown.

Generated by immunoSEQ multiplex PCR, the TCRdb table keeps only in-frame clones and is missing some. The table lists approximately 200,000 clones, around 70% of them singletons. J gave up 3 bases and V 0 bases, and 2 bases lay outside the gene matches. The CDR3 loop spans 15 amino acids. The germline gives CDR1 KGHSH, CDR2 LQKENI. The sequence was collected from a human donor with chronic lymphocytic leukemia. The chain joins TRBV18 to TRBJ2-3, with 8 bases fitting TRBD2. Sequencing was performed on PBMCs, taken after 24 months of ibrutinib treatment. DNA of the CDR3: TGTGCCAGCTCACCACCGACGGGAGGGACAGATACGCAGTATTTT. As protein: CASSPPTGGTDTQYF.